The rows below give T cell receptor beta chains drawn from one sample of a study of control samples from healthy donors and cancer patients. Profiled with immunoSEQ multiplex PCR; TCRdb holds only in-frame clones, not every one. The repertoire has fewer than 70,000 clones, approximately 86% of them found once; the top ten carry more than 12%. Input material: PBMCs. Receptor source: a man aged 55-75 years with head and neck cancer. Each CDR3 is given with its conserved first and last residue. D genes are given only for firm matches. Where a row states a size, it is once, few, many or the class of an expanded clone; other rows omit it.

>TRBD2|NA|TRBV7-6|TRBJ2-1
CASSLSRGVGNEQFF
TGTGCCAGCAGCTTATCTCGGGGGGTGGGCAATGAGCAGTTCTTC
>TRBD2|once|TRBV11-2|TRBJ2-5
CASSTLLAGQETQYF
TGTGCCAGCAGCACCCTACTAGCGGGACAAGAGACCCAGTACTTC
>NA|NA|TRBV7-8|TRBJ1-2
CASSTFRDGYTF
TGTGCCAGCAGCACCTTCAGGGATGGCTACACCTTC
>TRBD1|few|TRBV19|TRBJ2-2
CASSLGQGWTGELFF
TGTGCCAGTAGTCTCGGACAGGGTTGGACCGGGGAGCTGTTTTTT
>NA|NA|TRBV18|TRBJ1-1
CASSPALGGTEAFF
TGTGCCAGCTCACCAGCCCTAGGGGGCACTGAAGCTTTCTTT
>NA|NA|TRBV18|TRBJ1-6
CASSPSGAGLINSPLHF
TGTGCCAGCTCACCATCCGGGGCAGGGCTTATTAATTCACCCCTCCACTTT
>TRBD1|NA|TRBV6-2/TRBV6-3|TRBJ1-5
CASSKGGEQPQHF
TGTGCCAGCAGTAAAGGGGGCGAACAGCCCCAGCATTTT
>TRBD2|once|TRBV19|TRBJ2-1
CASSILAGGNSYNEQFF
TGTGCCAGTAGTATACTAGCGGGAGGCAACTCCTACAATGAGCAGTTCTTC
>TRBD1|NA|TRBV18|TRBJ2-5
CASSPMVRGQETQYF
TGTGCCAGCTCACCTATGGTCAGGGGGCAAGAGACCCAGTACTTC
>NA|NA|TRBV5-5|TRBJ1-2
CASSLSQGSGLYGYTF
TGTGCCAGCAGCTTGTCGCAGGGGTCGGGCCTCTATGGCTACACCTTC
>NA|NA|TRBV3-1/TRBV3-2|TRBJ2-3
CASSGGASTDTQYF
TGTGCCAGCAGCGGCGGGGCTAGCACAGATACGCAGTATTTT
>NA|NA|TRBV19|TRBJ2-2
CASRGRGTGELFF
TGTGCCAGTAGGGGCAGGGGCACCGGGGAGCTGTTTTTT
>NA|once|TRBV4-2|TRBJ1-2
CASSQGVDYGYTF
TGTGCCAGCAGCCAAGGGGTGGACTATGGCTACACCTTC
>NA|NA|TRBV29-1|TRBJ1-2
CSVGGMEAKTSNYGYTF
TGCAGCGTTGGGGGGATGGAGGCTAAAACCTCTAACTATGGCTACACCTTC
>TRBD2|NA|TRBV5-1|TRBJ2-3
CASSLKGAGGLDTQYF
TGCGCCAGCAGCTTGAAAGGAGCGGGGGGATTAGATACGCAGTATTTT
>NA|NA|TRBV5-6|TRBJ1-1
CASSLTPNTEAFF
TGTGCCAGCAGCTTGACTCCGAACACTGAAGCTTTCTTT
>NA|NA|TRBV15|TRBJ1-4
CATSRDGSYQYEKLFF
TGTGCCACCAGCAGAGATGGGAGTTACCAATATGAAAAACTGTTTTTT
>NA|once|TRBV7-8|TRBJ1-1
CASSRSGVVDSEAFF
TGTGCCAGCAGCCGCAGCGGGGTCGTAGATAGTGAAGCTTTCTTT
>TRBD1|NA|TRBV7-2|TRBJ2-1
CASSAGQGIDEQFF
TGTGCCAGCAGCGCCGGACAGGGGATTGACGAGCAGTTCTTC
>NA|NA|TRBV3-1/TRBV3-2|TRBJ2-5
CASSLGSRETQYF
TGTGCCAGCAGCCTCGGGTCGAGAGAGACCCAGTACTTC
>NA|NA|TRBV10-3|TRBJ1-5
CAISEYPNQPQHF
TGTGCCATCAGTGAGTACCCTAATCAGCCCCAGCATTTT
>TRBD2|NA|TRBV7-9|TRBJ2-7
CASSLVGTSGRLSSYEQYF
TGTGCCAGCAGCTTAGTGGGGACTAGCGGCAGACTCAGCTCCTACGAGCAGTACTTC
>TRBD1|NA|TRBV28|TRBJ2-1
CASTDSDRKNEQFF
TGTGCCAGCACCGATTCGGACAGGAAGAATGAGCAGTTCTTC
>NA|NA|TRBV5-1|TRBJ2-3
CASSSRVGGGTDTQYF
TGCGCCAGCAGCTCCCGGGTTGGGGGAGGCACAGATACGCAGTATTTT
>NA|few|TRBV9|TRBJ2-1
CASSPVEGKYNEQFF
TGTGCCAGCAGCCCGGTTGAGGGGAAATACAATGAGCAGTTCTTC
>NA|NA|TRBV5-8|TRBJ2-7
CASSLDSGSEEQYF
TGTGCCAGCAGCTTGGACAGCGGGTCTGAAGAGCAGTACTTC
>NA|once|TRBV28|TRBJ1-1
CASRVSGGARRLDTEAFF
TGTGCCAGCAGGGTTTCGGGGGGCGCTCGGCGTTTGGACACTGAAGCTTTCTTT
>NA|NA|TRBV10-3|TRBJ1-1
CAIRDREGEAFF
TGTGCCATCAGGGACAGAGAGGGTGAAGCTTTCTTT
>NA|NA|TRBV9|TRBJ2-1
CASSVASLALGEEQFF
TGTGCCAGCAGCGTAGCTTCCCTCGCCCTGGGGGAGGAGCAGTTCTTC